This is a list of T cell receptor beta chains from one sample in a study of blood T cell repertoires in COVID-19. Sequencing was performed with immunoSEQ multiplex PCR; in TCRdb, only in-frame clones are kept and a portion is missing. The sample shows 100,000 to 150,000 clones, under 95% of them seen only once. Sequencing was done on a sample of peripheral blood. All receptors derive from a man between 60 and 75 years old with COVID-19, enrolled during active disease. CDR3s include the opening cysteine and the closing phenylalanine or tryptophan. D genes are given only for firm matches.

TRBV24-1	.	TRBJ1-2	CATSLGGYGYTF	TGTGCCACCAGTCTCGGAGGCTATGGCTACACCTTC
TRBV7-9	.	TRBJ1-5	CASSPEEGRKSNQPQHF	TGTGCCAGCAGCCCAGAGGAGGGAAGGAAGAGCAATCAGCCCCAGCATTTT
TRBV19	TRBD2	TRBJ2-1	CATSSPGLAEGVDEQFF	TGTGCCACCTCCTCCCCCGGACTAGCGGAGGGGGTGGATGAGCAGTTCTTC
TRBV6-4	.	TRBJ1-5	CASSDSVPGNQPQHF	TGTGCCAGCAGTGACTCAGTTCCGGGGAATCAGCCCCAGCATTTT
TRBV27	TRBD1	TRBJ1-5	CASSVGTVGNQPQHF	TGTGCCAGCAGTGTAGGGACAGTTGGCAATCAGCCCCAGCATTTT
TRBV18	.	TRBJ2-7	CASSPGHEYEQYF	TGTGCCAGCTCACCGGGACATGAGTACGAGCAGTACTTC
TRBV11-3	.	TRBJ1-2	CATRTIDGYTF	TGTGCCACACGGACAATTGATGGCTACACCTTC
TRBV5-1	TRBD2	TRBJ2-2	CASSFRDYNTGELFF	TGCGCCAGCAGCTTCCGGGACTATAACACCGGGGAGCTGTTTTTT
TRBV2	TRBD1	TRBJ1-1	CASNRWTGLTEAFF	TGTGCCAGCAACCGATGGACAGGGCTAACTGAAGCTTTCTTT
TRBV6-5	.	TRBJ1-5	CASGTHSNQPQHF	TGTGCCAGCGGCACGCATAGCAATCAGCCCCAGCATTTT
TRBV9	.	TRBJ1-4	CASSRDIYEKLFF	TGTGCCAGCAGCCGGGACATCTATGAAAAACTGTTTTTT
TRBV6-2/TRBV6-3	TRBD2	TRBJ2-5	CASSYPRLAGVLETQYF	TGTGCCAGCAGTTACCCCCGACTAGCGGGAGTTTTAGAGACCCAGTACTTC
TRBV7-9	.	TRBJ1-3	CASSSSGPGGNTIYF	TGTGCCAGCAGCTCTTCGGGCCCGGGAGGAAACACCATATATTTT